This T cell receptor (beta chain) was observed in a study of regulatory T cells in long-lasting Graves disease. General study results and limits: Patients with persistent disease showed a bias toward TRBV28, TRBJ1-2 and TRBJ2-5.

CDR3-region Arm-PCR and iRepertoire HTBI primers produced the TCR beta libraries. TCRdb called the multiplex PCR reads again in MiXCR, with one record for every CDR3 protein. The table has around 250,000 distinct CDR3 sequences, 15% to 20% seen once. The germline CDR1 and CDR2 sequences are SGHAT and FQDESV (reference sequence). Trimming stripped 5 bases from V and 9 bases from J, with 14 bases between. The CDR3 runs to 12 residues. This clonotype was picked up many times. What it binds is not known. Time point in this sample: newly diagnosed GD, antithyroid drugs for less than 3 months. Preparation of the TCR library used RNA extracted from PBMCs. A volume of roughly 9.9 milliliters of peripheral blood was collected in EDTA tubes.

The starting material was peripheral blood mononuclear cells (PBMCs), obtained at new diagnosis, from a patient treated with antithyroid drugs. The clonotype comes from a female donor with Graves disease. J is TRBJ2-7 and V is TRBV11-1; D is possibly TRBD2 (5 bases). CDR3 in DNA: TGTGCCAGCAGCCCCGGACTCCGGCGGCAGTACTTC. Encoded protein: CASSPGLRRQYF.